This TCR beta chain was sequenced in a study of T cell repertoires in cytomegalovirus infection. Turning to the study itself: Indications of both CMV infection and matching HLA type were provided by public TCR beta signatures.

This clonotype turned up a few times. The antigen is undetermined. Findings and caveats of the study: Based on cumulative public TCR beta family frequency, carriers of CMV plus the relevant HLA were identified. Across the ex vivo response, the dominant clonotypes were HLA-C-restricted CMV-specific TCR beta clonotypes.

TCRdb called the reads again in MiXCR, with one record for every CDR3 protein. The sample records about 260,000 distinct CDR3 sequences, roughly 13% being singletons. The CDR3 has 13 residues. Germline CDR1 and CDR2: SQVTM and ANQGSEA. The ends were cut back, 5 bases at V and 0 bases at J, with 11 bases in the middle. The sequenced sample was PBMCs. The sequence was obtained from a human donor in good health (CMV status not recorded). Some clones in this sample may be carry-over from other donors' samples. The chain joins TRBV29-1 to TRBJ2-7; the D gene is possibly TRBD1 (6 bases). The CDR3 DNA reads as TGCAGCGTTCTGGACAGTTACTCCTACGAGCAGTACTTC. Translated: CSVLDSYSYEQYF.